This T cell receptor (beta chain) derives from a study of identical twins. Germline V lookup: CDR1 SGHVS, CDR2 FQNEAQ. With 6 bases clipped from V and 4 bases from J, the junction kept 6 bases outside the gene matches. The CDR3 length is 14 residues. Each CDR3 protein gets one entry after TCRdb re-called the 5' RACE reads with MiXCR. The table lists more than 400,000 distinct CDR3 sequences, about 15% of them singletons. This sample was also put to use in a study of yellow fever vaccine responses in identical twins.

The sample taken for sequencing was CD4+ T cells sorted from blood. The TCR originated in a woman under 30 in good health. The chain employs TRBV7-8 and TRBJ1-5, with 7 bases that match TRBD1. CDR3 protein: CASSPDRANQPQHF. CDR3 bases: TGTGCCAGCAGTCCCGACAGGGCAAATCAGCCCCAGCATTTT.